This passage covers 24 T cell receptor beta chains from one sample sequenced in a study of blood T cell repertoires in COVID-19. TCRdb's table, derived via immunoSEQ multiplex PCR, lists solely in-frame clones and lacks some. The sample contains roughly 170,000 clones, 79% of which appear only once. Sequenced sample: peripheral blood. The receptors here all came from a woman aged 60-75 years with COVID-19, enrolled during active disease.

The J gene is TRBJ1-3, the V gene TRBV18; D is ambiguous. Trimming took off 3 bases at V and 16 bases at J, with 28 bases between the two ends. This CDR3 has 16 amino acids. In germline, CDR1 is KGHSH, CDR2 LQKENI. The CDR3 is CASSPRQNRNTQNVYF. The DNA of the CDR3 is TGTGCCAGCTCACCTAGACAAAACCGAAACACGCAGAATGTTTATTTT.

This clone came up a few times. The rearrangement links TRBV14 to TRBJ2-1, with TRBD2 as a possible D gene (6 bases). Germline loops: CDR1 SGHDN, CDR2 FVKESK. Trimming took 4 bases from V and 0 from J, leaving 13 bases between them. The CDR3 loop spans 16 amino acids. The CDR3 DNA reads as TGTGCCAGCAGCCCGCTTGCGGGGAGCTCCTACAATGAGCAGTTCTTC. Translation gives CASSPLAGSSYNEQFF. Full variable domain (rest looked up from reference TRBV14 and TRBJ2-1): EAGVTQFPSHSVIEKGQTVTLRCDPISGHDNLYWYRRVMGKEIKFLLHFVKESKQDESGMPNNRFLAERTGGTYSTLKVQPAELEDSGVYFCASSPLAGSSYNEQFFGPGTRLTVL.

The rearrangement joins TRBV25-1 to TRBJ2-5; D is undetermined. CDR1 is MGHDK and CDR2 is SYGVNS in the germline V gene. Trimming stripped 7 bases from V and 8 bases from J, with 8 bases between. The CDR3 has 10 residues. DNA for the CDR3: TGTGCCAGCATTCAAAATACCCAGTACTTC. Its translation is CASIQNTQYF.

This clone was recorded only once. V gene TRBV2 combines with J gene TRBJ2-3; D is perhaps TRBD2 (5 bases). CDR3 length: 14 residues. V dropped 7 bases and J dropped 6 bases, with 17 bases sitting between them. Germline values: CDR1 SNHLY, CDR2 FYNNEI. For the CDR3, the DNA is TGTGCCAGCAAATTGGTTTCCCCGGGGGATACGCAGTATTTT. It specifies CASKLVSPGDTQYF.

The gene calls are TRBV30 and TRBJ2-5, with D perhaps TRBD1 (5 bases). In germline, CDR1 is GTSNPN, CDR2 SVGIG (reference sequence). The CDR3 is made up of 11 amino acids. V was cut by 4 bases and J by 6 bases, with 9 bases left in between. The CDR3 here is CAWKQEQTQYF. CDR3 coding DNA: TGTGCCTGGAAACAGGAACAGACCCAGTACTTC. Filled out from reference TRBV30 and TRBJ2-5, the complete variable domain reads SQTIHQWPATLVQPVGSPLSLECTVEGTSNPNLYWYRQAAGRGLQLLFYSVGIGQISSEVPQNLSASRPQDRQFILSSKKLLLSDSGFYLCAWKQEQTQYFGPGTRLLVL.

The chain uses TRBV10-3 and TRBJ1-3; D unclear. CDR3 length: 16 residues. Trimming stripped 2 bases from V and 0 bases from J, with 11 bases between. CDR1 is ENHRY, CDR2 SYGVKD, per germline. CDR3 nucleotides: TGTGCCATCAGTGAGGTGGACGGGAGCTCTGGAAACACCATATATTTT. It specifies CAISEVDGSSGNTIYF.

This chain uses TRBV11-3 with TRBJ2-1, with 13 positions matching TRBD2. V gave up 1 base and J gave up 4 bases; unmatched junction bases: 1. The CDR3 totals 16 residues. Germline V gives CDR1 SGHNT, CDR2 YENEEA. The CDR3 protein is CASSLAGLAGYNEQFF. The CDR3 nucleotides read TGTGCCAGCAGCTTAGCGGGACTAGCGGGATACAATGAGCAGTTCTTC.

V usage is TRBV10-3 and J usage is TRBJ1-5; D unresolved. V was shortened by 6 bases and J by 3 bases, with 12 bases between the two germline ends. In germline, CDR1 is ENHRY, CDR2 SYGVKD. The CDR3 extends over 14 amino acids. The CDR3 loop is CAIRGDGYNQPQHF. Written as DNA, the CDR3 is TGTGCCATCAGGGGAGACGGATACAATCAGCCCCAGCATTTT.

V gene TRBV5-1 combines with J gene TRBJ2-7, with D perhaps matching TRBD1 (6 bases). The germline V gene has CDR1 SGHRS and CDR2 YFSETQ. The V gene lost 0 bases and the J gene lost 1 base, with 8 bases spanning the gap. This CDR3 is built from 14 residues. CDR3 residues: CASSLGGRSYEQYF. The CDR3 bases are TGCGCCAGCAGCTTGGGGGGGCGGTCCTACGAGCAGTACTTC.

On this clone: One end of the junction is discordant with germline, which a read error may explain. The CDR3 is CASSATRTANYGYTF. The DNA for the CDR3 is TGTGCCAGCAGCGCTACTCGGACAGCTAATTATGGCTACACCTTC. This chain joins TRBV7-2 and TRBJ1-2; weak D call: TRBD1 (6 bases). The CDR3 covers 15 residues. Germline values: CDR1 SGHTA, CDR2 FQGNSA.

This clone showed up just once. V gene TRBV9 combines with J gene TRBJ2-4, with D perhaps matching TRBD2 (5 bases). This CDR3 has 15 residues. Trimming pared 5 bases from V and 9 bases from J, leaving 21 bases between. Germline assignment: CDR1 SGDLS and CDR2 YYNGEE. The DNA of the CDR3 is TGTGCCAGCAGTCAGGACGGAGGTCTTTTGGCCATTCAGTACTTC. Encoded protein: CASSQDGGLLAIQYF.

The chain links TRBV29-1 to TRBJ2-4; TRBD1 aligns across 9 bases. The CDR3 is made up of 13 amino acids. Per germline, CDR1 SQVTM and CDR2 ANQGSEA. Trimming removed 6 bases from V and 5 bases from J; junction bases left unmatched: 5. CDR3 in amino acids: CSVERTGENIQYF. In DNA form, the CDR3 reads TGCAGCGTGGAGAGGACAGGGGAAAACATTCAGTACTTC. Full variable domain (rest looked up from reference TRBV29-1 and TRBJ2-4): SAVISQKPSRDICQRGTSLTIQCQVDSQVTMMFWYRQQPGQSLTLIATANQGSEATYESGFVIDKFPISRPNLTFSTLTVSNMSPEDSSIYLCSVERTGENIQYFGAGTRLSVL.

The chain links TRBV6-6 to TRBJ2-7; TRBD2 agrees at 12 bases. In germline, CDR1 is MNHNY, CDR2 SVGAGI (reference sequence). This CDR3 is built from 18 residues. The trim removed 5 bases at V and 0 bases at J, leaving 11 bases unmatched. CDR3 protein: CASSPIPGLAGASYEQYF. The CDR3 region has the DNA TGTGCCAGCAGTCCCATTCCGGGACTAGCGGGCGCCTCCTACGAGCAGTACTTC.

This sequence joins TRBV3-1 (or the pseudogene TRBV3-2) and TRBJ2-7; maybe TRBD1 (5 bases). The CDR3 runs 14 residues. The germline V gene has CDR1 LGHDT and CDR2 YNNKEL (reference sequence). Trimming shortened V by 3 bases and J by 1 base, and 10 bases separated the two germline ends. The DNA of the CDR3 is TGTGCCAGCAGCCATGGACACAGGTCCTACGAGCAGTACGTC. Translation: CASSHGHRSYEQYV.

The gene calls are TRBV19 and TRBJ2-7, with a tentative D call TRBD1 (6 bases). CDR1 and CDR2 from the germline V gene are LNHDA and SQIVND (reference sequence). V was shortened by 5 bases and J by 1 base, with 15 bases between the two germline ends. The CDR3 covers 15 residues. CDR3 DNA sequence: TGTGCCAGTAGTGATCAGGGGCATGTGTCCTACGAGCAGTACTTC. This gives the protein CASSDQGHVSYEQYF.

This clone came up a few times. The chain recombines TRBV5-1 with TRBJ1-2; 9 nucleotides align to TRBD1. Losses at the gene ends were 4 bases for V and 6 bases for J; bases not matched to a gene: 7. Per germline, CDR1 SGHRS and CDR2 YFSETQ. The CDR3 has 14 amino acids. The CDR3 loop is CASSPGTGRDGYTF. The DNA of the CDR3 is TGCGCCAGCAGCCCAGGGACAGGGAGGGATGGCTACACCTTC.

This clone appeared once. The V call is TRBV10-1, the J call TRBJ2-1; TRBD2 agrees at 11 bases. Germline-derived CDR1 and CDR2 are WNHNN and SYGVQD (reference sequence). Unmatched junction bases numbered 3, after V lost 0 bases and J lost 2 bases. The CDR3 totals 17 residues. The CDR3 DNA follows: TGCGCCAGCAGTGAGTCGGCTAGCGGGGGGCCCTACAATGAGCAGTTCTTC. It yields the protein CASSESASGGPYNEQFF.

The CDR3 DNA sequence: TGTGCCAGCAGCTTAGCGGGGCCCCGTGGGGCCCAGTACTTC. Its translation is CASSLAGPRGAQYF. The V and J genes are TRBV7-9 and TRBJ2-5; D is perhaps TRBD1 (5 bases). The CDR3 contains 14 residues. The V end lost 0 bases, the J end lost 9 bases, and 14 bases lay between the germline ends. The germline gives CDR1 SEHNR, CDR2 FQNEAQ (reference sequence). The whole variable domain, remainder taken from reference TRBV7-9 and TRBJ2-5, is DTGVSQNPRHKITKRGQNVTFRCDPISEHNRLYWYRQTLGQGPEFLTYFQNEAQLEKSRLLSDRFSAERPKGSFSTLEIQRTEQGDSAMYLCASSLAGPRGAQYFGPGTRLLVL.

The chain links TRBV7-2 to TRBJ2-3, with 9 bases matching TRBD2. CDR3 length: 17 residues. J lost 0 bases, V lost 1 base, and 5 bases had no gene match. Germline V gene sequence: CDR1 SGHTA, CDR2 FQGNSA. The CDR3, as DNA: TGTGCCAGCAGCTTAGTATCTAGCGGGACTAGCACAGATACGCAGTATTTT. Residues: CASSLVSSGTSTDTQYF.

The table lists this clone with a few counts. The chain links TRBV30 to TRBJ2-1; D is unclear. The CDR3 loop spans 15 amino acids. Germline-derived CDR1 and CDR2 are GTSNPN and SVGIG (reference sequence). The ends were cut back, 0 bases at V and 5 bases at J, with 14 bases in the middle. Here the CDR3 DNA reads TGTGCCTGGAGTGTAGGAGCTAGACGGGACAATGAGCAGTTCTTC. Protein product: CAWSVGARRDNEQFF. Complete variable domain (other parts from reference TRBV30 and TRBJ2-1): SQTIHQWPATLVQPVGSPLSLECTVEGTSNPNLYWYRQAAGRGLQLLFYSVGIGQISSEVPQNLSASRPQDRQFILSSKKLLLSDSGFYLCAWSVGARRDNEQFFGPGTRLTVL.

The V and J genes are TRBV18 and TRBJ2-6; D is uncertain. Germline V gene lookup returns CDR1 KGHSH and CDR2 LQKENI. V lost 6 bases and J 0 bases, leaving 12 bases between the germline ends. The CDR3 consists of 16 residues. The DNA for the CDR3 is TGTGCCAGCTCCCCATCACATCACTCTGGGGCCAACGTCCTGACTTTC. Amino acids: CASSPSHHSGANVLTF.

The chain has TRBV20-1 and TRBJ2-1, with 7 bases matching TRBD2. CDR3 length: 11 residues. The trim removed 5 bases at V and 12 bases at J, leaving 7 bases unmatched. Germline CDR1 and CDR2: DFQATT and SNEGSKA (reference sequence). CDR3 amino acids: CSASSSGPQFF. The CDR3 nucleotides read TGCAGTGCTTCTTCTAGCGGCCCGCAGTTCTTC.

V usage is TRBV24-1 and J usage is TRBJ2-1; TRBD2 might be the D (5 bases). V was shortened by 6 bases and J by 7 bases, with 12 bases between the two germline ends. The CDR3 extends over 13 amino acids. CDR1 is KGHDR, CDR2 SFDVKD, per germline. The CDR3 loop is CATSRGSVNEQFF. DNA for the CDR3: TGTGCCACCAGTCGTGGGAGTGTAAATGAGCAGTTCTTC.

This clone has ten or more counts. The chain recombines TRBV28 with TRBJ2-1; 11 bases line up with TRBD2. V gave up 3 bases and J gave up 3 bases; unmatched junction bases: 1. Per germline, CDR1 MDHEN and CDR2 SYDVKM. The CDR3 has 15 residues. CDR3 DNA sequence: TGTGCCAGCAGTTTTCTAGCGGGGGGCTACAATGAGCAGTTCTTC. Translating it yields CASSFLAGGYNEQFF.